Presented here are 14 T cell receptor beta chains from one specimen sequenced in a study of immune evolution from preneoplasia to lung adenocarcinoma (dated by TCRdb to about 2021). Library method: the immunoSEQ multiplex PCR assay. Here the immuneACCESS table is served through TCRdb, limited to in-frame sequences with V and J called. Missing clones are a known gap in these copies; in checked studies unresolved V genes cover under half, and the rest lacks a known reason. The sample contains thousands of clones, 76% of them found a single time. Together, the top ten hold around 10% of the sample. What was sequenced was FFPE minimally invasive lung adenocarcinoma tissue. Interpreted using the paper, the cell subset or site label stands for: micro-invasive lung adenocarcinoma (MIA). All receptors come from a person aged 60-79 years with lung adenocarcinoma.

The chain links TRBV6-6 to TRBJ2-7, with 9 bases fitting TRBD1. This CDR3 has 13 residues. With 10 bases clipped from V and 2 bases from J, the junction kept 6 bases outside the gene matches. CDR1 MNHNY and CDR2 SVGAGI come from the germline V gene (reference sequence). CDR3 in DNA: TGTGCCACTGAACAGGGGGCTGCCTACGAGCAGTACTTC. It codes for CATEQGAAYEQYF.

The chain employs TRBV7-6 and TRBJ2-1, with 7 bases identical to TRBD2. With V trimmed by 5 bases and J by 1 base, 5 bases remained unmatched. CDR1 and CDR2 from the germline V gene are SGHVS and FNYEAQ. CDR3 length: 15 residues. Here the CDR3 reads CASSKGLGSYNEQFF. The CDR3 DNA sequence: TGTGCCAGCAGCAAAGGACTAGGTTCCTACAATGAGCAGTTCTTC.

The chain is built from TRBV2 and TRBJ1-6; D perhaps matches TRBD1 (5 bases). In germline, CDR1 is SNHLY, CDR2 FYNNEI. Deletions cut 8 bases from V and 9 bases from J, with 17 bases between. The CDR3 is made up of 14 amino acids. The CDR3 coding sequence is TGTGCCAGCGGGGGGACGGCCTCAAGTTCACCCCTCCACTTT. Amino acid sequence: CASGGTASSSPLHF.

The V gene is TRBV11-3, the J gene TRBJ2-7; possible D gene TRBD2, 5 bases. There are 14 residues in the CDR3. V was trimmed by 1 base and J by 2 bases, leaving 9 bases between them. CDR1 and CDR2 (germline): SGHNT, YENEEA. The CDR3 region is CASSLARGPYEQYF. The CDR3 bases are TGTGCCAGCAGCTTAGCCCGAGGGCCCTACGAGCAGTACTTC.

CDR3 loop: CASSIGRPNTEAFF. The CDR3, as DNA: TGTGCCAGTAGTATCGGACGGCCGAACACTGAAGCTTTCTTT. V is TRBV19 and J is TRBJ1-1; no reliable D call. Between the trimmed V and J ends, which lost 3 bases and 1 base, there was a span of 9 bases. CDR1 and CDR2 (germline): LNHDA, SQIVND (reference sequence). The CDR3 sequence is 14 residues long.

The V call is TRBV19, the J call TRBJ2-5, with D perhaps matching TRBD1 (6 bases). There are 16 residues in the CDR3. The germline CDR1 and CDR2 sequences are LNHDA and SQIVND (reference sequence). V was pared by 3 bases and J by 1 base, with 15 bases between. The CDR3 DNA sequence: TGTGCCAGTAGTATCCACCAAAAGACAGGCCAAGAGACCCAGTACTTC. It is translated as CASSIHQKTGQETQYF.

The V and J genes are TRBV2 and TRBJ1-5; the match to TRBD1 covers 9 bases. CDR1 and CDR2 from the germline V gene are SNHLY and FYNNEI. This CDR3 is built from 16 residues. V lost 5 bases, J lost 5 bases, and 10 bases stayed unmatched. The CDR3 bases are TGTGCCAGCAGTACCGGGACAGGGTCTTCCTATCAGCCCCAGCATTTT. The encoded protein is CASSTGTGSSYQPQHF.

The chain employs TRBV14 and TRBJ1-2; 9 bases match TRBD1. Trimming removed 0 bases from V and 4 bases from J; junction bases left unmatched: 3. Germline CDR1 reads SGHDN; CDR2 reads FVKESK. The CDR3 has 15 residues. The CDR3 spells CASSQETGGPYGYTF. CDR3 in DNA: TGTGCCAGCAGCCAAGAAACAGGGGGCCCCTATGGCTACACCTTC. The full variable domain, completed using reference TRBV14 and TRBJ1-2, is EAGVTQFPSHSVIEKGQTVTLRCDPISGHDNLYWYRRVMGKEIKFLLHFVKESKQDESGMPNNRFLAERTGGTYSTLKVQPAELEDSGVYFCASSQETGGPYGYTFGSGTRLTVV.

This chain connects TRBV7-2 to TRBJ2-1; D is unresolved. This CDR3 comprises 14 residues. The germline gives CDR1 SGHTA, CDR2 FQGNSA. The germline V and J ends were trimmed by 3 bases and 3 bases, with 9 bases remaining between them. The CDR3 nucleotides read TGTGCCAGCAGCTTTGGGTCAAGCTACAATGAGCAGTTCTTC. This codes for CASSFGSSYNEQFF.

The chain couples TRBV27 to TRBJ1-5; 7 bases are shared with TRBD1. Germline V CDR1 and CDR2: MNHEY, SMNVEV (reference sequence). The CDR3 covers 15 residues. Trimming at V came to 5 bases and at J to 6 bases, leaving 10 bases not matched to a gene. In DNA, the CDR3 is TGTGCCAGCAGTCTACGCCCGGGACAGCTTCAGCCCCAGCATTTT. This sequence encodes CASSLRPGQLQPQHF.

This chain connects TRBV29-1 to TRBJ2-1, with 8 bases fitting TRBD2. Germline V gene sequence: CDR1 SQVTM, CDR2 ANQGSEA. The CDR3 covers 13 residues. V shed 6 bases, J shed 5 bases, and the junction held 6 bases outside the gene matches. The CDR3 sequence: CSVSGTSDNEQFF. CDR3 bases: TGCAGCGTCTCCGGGACTAGTGACAATGAGCAGTTCTTC.

This rearrangement joins TRBV9 to TRBJ1-6; maybe TRBD1 (5 bases). V shed 3 bases and J shed 7 bases, with 8 bases lying between them. The CDR3 runs 13 residues. Germline loops: CDR1 SGDLS, CDR2 YYNGEE. CDR3 bases: TGTGCCAGCAGCGCGGGACCCAATTCACCCCTCCACTTT. Protein product: CASSAGPNSPLHF.

This clone occurred a few times. The chain recombines TRBV6-1 with TRBJ2-7; 9 nucleotides agree with TRBD1. V shed 6 bases and J 7 bases; nucleotides not matched to a gene: 13. Germline assignment: CDR1 MNHNS and CDR2 SASEGT. CDR3 size: 15 residues. The CDR3 bases are TGTGCCAGCAGGACGGATAAACAGGGGGCGAGGGAGCAGTACTTC. Translation: CASRTDKQGAREQYF.

The chain carries TRBV11-2 and TRBJ2-3; 8 positions agree with TRBD2. CDR1 and CDR2 (germline): SGHAT, FQNNGV. The J segment lost 2 bases and the V segment lost 3 bases, leaving 4 bases of the junction unmatched. The CDR3 totals 15 residues. The CDR3 loop is CASSFTGLDTDTQYF. The CDR3, as DNA: TGTGCCAGCAGCTTTACGGGACTAGACACAGATACGCAGTATTTT.